These 21 T cell receptor beta chains were sequenced from one sample in a study of blood T cells in healthy people across ages. It was with a sample-barcoded 5' primer and a J-beta primer mix that a second PCR of roughly 6 to 12 cycles was run. TCRdb called the 5' RACE reads again in MiXCR, with one record for every CDR3 protein. The data show some 1,800,000 distinct CDR3 sequences, more than 35% seen once. Sequences were obtained from blood. The receptors were sampled from a human donor in good health.

The CDR3 is CASSEYRHYGYTF. The CDR3 DNA reads as TGTGCCAGCAGCGAGTATCGGCACTATGGCTACACCTTC. J is TRBJ1-2 and V is TRBV13; no reliable D call. Looked up from germline, CDR1 is PRHDT and CDR2 is FYEKMQ (reference sequence). CDR3 length equals 13 residues. Trimming cost V 5 bases and J 3 bases, with 10 bases left between them.

This chain uses TRBV7-9 with TRBJ2-5; D is ambiguous. With 5 bases removed from V and 0 bases from J, the gap between germline ends came to 7 bases. This CDR3 comprises 13 residues. Germline CDR1 is SEHNR and CDR2 is FQNEAQ (reference sequence). CDR3 protein: CASSIEHQETQYF. The CDR3 nucleotides read TGTGCCAGCAGCATAGAGCACCAAGAGACCCAGTACTTC.

This chain's CDR3 is CSVEGLRAETYQETQYF. Written as DNA, the CDR3 is TGCAGCGTTGAGGGGCTCCGGGCGGAGACGTACCAAGAGACCCAGTACTTC. This sequence joins TRBV29-1 and TRBJ2-5; D possibly corresponds to TRBD1 (5 bases). The CDR3 spans 17 residues. The germline V and J ends were trimmed by 3 bases and 0 bases, with 20 bases remaining between them. In germline, CDR1 is SQVTM, CDR2 ANQGSEA. The whole variable domain, filled in from reference TRBV29-1 and TRBJ2-5, reads SAVISQKPSRDICQRGTSLTIQCQVDSQVTMMFWYRQQPGQSLTLIATANQGSEATYESGFVIDKFPISRPNLTFSTLTVSNMSPEDSSIYLCSVEGLRAETYQETQYFGPGTRLLVL.

CDR3 in amino acids: CASSHRLSLYF. The CDR3 region has the DNA TGTGCCAGCAGCCATCGCCTCTCGTTGTACTTC. V is TRBV3-1 and J is TRBJ2-4; D remains ambiguous. In germline, CDR1 is LGHDT, CDR2 YNNKEL (reference sequence). The CDR3 is 11 residues long. V lost 3 bases, J lost 15 bases, and 12 bases lay in between.

The chain combines TRBV9 with TRBJ2-1, with 8 bases aligning to TRBD2. The CDR3 spans 15 residues. V was pared by 2 bases and J by 5 bases, with 6 bases of the junction left unmatched. CDR1 SGDLS and CDR2 YYNGEE come from the germline V gene. DNA for the CDR3: TGTGCCAGCAGCGTCGTAGCGGGATTTGACAATGAGCAGTTCTTC. It specifies CASSVVAGFDNEQFF.

Only a few counts were recorded for this clonotype. The CDR3 bases are TGTGCCAGCAGTGAGCAGGGGATCAGCTCCTACGAGCAGTACTTC. This sequence encodes CASSEQGISSYEQYF. The chain combines TRBV2 with TRBJ2-7; TRBD1 is a possible D gene (6 bases). Germline assignment: CDR1 SNHLY and CDR2 FYNNEI. Trimming shortened V by 3 bases and J by 0 bases, and 12 bases separated the two germline ends. The CDR3 is 15 amino acids.

The V call is TRBV7-8, the J call TRBJ1-5; D may be TRBD1 (5 bases). Per germline, CDR1 SGHVS and CDR2 FQNEAQ. V lost 1 base to trimming and J lost 6 bases, with 13 bases between them. The CDR3 runs to 15 residues. CDR3 DNA: TGTGCCAGCAGCTTAGTCCGGGGGGTGGGTCAGCCCCAGCATTTT. It translates to CASSLVRGVGQPQHF.

The chain recombines TRBV6-2 or TRBV6-3 with TRBJ1-1; D uncertain. The CDR3 consists of 16 residues. The germline V gene encodes CDR1 MNHEY and CDR2 SVGEGT. V lost 4 bases and J lost 0, with 15 bases in between. CDR3 amino acids: CASSSWLGRLNTEAFF. In DNA form, the CDR3 reads TGTGCCAGCAGTTCCTGGCTCGGACGGTTGAACACTGAAGCTTTCTTT.

This sequence joins TRBV20-1 and TRBJ2-5; D possibly corresponds to TRBD2 (5 bases). Trimming shortened V by 2 bases and J by 1 base, and 11 bases separated the two germline ends. Per the germline V gene, CDR1 is DFQATT and CDR2 is SNEGSKA (reference sequence). The CDR3 loop spans 14 amino acids. CDR3 region: CSARIARIQETQYF. The CDR3 nucleotides read TGCAGTGCTAGAATAGCGAGAATCCAAGAGACCCAGTACTTC.

Points on this clonotype: Its ends do not fully match the called genes, so a read error is possible. The chain carries TRBV7-2 and TRBJ2-3, with 12 bases identical to TRBD2. The CDR3 spans 16 residues. Germline lookup yields CDR1 SGHTA and CDR2 FQGNSA. CDR3 amino acids: CACSLGLAGTTDTQYF. The DNA of the CDR3 is TGTGCCTGCAGCTTAGGACTAGCGGGGACGACAGATACGCAGTATTTT. Looking up the rest from reference TRBV7-2 and TRBJ2-3 gives the full variable domain: GAGVSQSPSNKVTEKGKDVELRCDPISGHTALYWYRQSLGQGLEFLIYFQGNSAPDKSGLPSDRFSAERTGGSVSTLTIQRTQQEDSAVYLCACSLGLAGTTDTQYFGPGTRLTVL.

A remark on this clonotype: One junction end disagrees with the germline gene, perhaps due to a read error. The chain joins TRBV12-3 or TRBV12-4 to TRBJ2-7; the D is unclear. The closer fit of TRBJ2-5 to the DNA end suggests the J call may be wrong. The CDR3 consists of 13 residues. The CDR3 DNA is TGTGCCATCAGTATGGACCAAGCGAAGACCCAGTACTTC. Encoded protein: CAISMDQAKTQYF.

This chain connects TRBV12-3 or TRBV12-4 to TRBJ2-1, with 13 bases identical to TRBD2. Unmatched junction bases numbered 8, after V lost 5 bases and J lost 7 bases. This CDR3 spans 16 amino acids. The CDR3 DNA sequence: TGTGCCAGCAGTGGATTCGGGACTAGCGGGGCTAATGAGCAGTTCTTC. Its translation: CASSGFGTSGANEQFF.

This sequence joins TRBV28 and TRBJ1-1; no clear D gene. The CDR3 consists of 15 residues. Trimming removed 3 bases from V and 3 bases from J, with 14 bases in between. Germline CDR1 and CDR2: MDHEN and SYDVKM. The CDR3 sequence: CASSFAQPWYTEAFF. The DNA for the CDR3 is TGTGCCAGCAGTTTTGCCCAGCCTTGGTACACTGAAGCTTTCTTT.

The table lists this clonotype with a few counts. The V call is TRBV7-3, the J call TRBJ2-1, with 7 bases matching TRBD1. Trimming took 6 bases from V and 5 from J; bases not matched to a gene: 10. The CDR3 covers 15 residues. Germline CDR1 SGHTA, CDR2 FQGTGA. The CDR3 region has the DNA TGTGCCAGCAGTCCCACGTTACAGGGGAACAATGAGCAGTTCTTC. It codes for CASSPTLQGNNEQFF.

V is TRBV7-3 and J is TRBJ2-1; D is possibly TRBD1 (6 bases). Looked up from germline, CDR1 is SGHTA and CDR2 is FQGTGA. The CDR3 covers 15 residues. V dropped 3 bases and J dropped 4 bases, with 13 bases sitting between them. This CDR3 reads CASSFGGPIYNEQFF. The CDR3 nucleotides are TGTGCCAGCAGCTTTGGGGGCCCGATATACAATGAGCAGTTCTTC. The full variable domain, with the rest looked up from reference TRBV7-3 and TRBJ2-1, is GAGVSQTPSNKVTEKGKYVELRCDPISGHTALYWYRQSLGQGPEFLIYFQGTGAADDSGLPNDRFFAVRPEGSVSTLKIQRTERGDSAVYLCASSFGGPIYNEQFFGPGTRLTVL.

This clonotype occurred a few times. This chain joins TRBV11-3 and TRBJ2-7; D possibly corresponds to TRBD2 (5 bases). Germline CDR1 reads SGHNT; CDR2 reads YENEEA. V was clipped by 8 bases and J by 2 bases, with 16 bases between them. The length of the CDR3 is 14 residues. This CDR3 is CASSAAAGAYEQYF. The DNA for the CDR3 is TGTGCCAGCTCAGCGGCAGCTGGCGCCTACGAGCAGTACTTC.

CDR3 protein: CASSDAWGLQGNEQFF. DNA for the CDR3: TGTGCCAGCAGCGACGCCTGGGGCCTCCAGGGAAATGAGCAGTTCTTC. The chain recombines TRBV6-2 or TRBV6-3 with TRBJ2-1; maybe TRBD1 (5 bases). Germline lookup yields CDR1 MNHEY and CDR2 SVGEGT. The CDR3 has 16 amino acids. V was shortened by 6 bases and J by 7 bases, with 22 bases between the two germline ends.

V and J are TRBV20-1 and TRBJ1-5; a weak D match, TRBD1 (5 bases). This CDR3 is built from 14 residues. V dropped 4 bases and J dropped 5 bases, with 15 bases sitting between them. CDR1 and CDR2 from the germline V gene are DFQATT and SNEGSKA (reference sequence). The CDR3: CSANSGARDQPQHF. DNA of the CDR3: TGCAGTGCTAATTCCGGGGCGCGGGATCAGCCCCAGCATTTT.

This clonotype turned up a few times. This rearrangement joins TRBV29-1 to TRBJ1-2, with unresolved D. With 5 bases removed from V and 3 bases from J, the gap between germline ends came to 10 bases. Looked up from germline, CDR1 is SQVTM and CDR2 is ANQGSEA. The CDR3 consists of 12 residues. CDR3 residues: CSVQATDYGYTF. Written as DNA, the CDR3 is TGCAGCGTTCAGGCGACTGACTATGGCTACACCTTC.

The rearrangement uses TRBV19 and TRBJ2-5, with D tentatively TRBD2 (6 bases). The V gene's germline CDR1 is LNHDA and CDR2 SQIVND (reference sequence). This CDR3 spans 15 amino acids. Trimming removed 3 bases from V and 2 bases from J, with 13 bases in between. The CDR3 nucleotides read TGTGCCAGTAGTATCTGGGCGGGGATACAAGAGACCCAGTACTTC. Its translation: CASSIWAGIQETQYF.

The sample holds a few counts of this clonotype. The chain employs TRBV4-1 and TRBJ2-3, with D tentatively TRBD1 or TRBD2 (5 bases each). V lost 6 bases and J lost 2, with 6 bases in between. This CDR3 has 12 residues. CDR1 is MGHRA, CDR2 YSYEKL, per germline. In nucleotides, the CDR3 is TGCGCCAGCAGAGGGACCACAGATACGCAGTATTTT. It encodes CASRGTTDTQYF.